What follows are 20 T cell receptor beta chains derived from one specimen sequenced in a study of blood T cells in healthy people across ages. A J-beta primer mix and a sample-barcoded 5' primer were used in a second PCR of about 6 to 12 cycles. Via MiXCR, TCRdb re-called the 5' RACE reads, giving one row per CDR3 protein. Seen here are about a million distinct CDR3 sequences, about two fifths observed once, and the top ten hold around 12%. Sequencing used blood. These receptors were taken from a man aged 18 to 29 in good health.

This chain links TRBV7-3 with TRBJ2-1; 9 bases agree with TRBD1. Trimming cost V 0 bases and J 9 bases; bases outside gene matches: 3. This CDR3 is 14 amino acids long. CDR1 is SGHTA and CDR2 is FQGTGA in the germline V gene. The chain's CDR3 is CASSLTGTGSEQFF. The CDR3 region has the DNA TGTGCCAGCAGCTTAACGGGGACAGGGAGTGAGCAGTTCTTC.

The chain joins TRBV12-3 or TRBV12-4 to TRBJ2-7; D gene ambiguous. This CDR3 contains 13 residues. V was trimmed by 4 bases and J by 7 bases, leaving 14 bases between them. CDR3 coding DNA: TGTGCCAGCAGTTCCGGCCCAAATGGTGAGCAGTACTTC. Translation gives CASSSGPNGEQYF.

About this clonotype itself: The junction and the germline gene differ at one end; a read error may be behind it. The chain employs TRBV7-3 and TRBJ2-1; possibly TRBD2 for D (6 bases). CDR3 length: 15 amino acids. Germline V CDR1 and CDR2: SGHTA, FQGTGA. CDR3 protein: CASSLNGGLYYEQFF. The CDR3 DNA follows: TGTGCCAGCAGCTTAAACGGGGGACTCTACTATGAGCAGTTCTTC.

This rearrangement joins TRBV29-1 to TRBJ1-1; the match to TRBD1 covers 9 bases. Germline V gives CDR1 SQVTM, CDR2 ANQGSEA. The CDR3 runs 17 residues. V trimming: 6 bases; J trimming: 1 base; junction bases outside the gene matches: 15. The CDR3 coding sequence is TGCAGCGTACCTATGCGATGGACAGGGGTAAGGAACACTGAAGCTTTCTTT. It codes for CSVPMRWTGVRNTEAFF. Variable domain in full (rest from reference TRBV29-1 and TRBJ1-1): SAVISQKPSRDICQRGTSLTIQCQVDSQVTMMFWYRQQPGQSLTLIATANQGSEATYESGFVIDKFPISRPNLTFSTLTVSNMSPEDSSIYLCSVPMRWTGVRNTEAFFGQGTRLTVV.

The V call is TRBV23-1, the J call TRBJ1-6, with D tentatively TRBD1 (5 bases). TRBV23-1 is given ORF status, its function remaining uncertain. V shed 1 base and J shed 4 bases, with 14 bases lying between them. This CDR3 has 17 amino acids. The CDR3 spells CASSQWGLNSYNSPLHF. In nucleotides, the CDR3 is TGCGCCAGCAGTCAATGGGGACTCAACTCTTATAATTCACCCCTCCACTTT.

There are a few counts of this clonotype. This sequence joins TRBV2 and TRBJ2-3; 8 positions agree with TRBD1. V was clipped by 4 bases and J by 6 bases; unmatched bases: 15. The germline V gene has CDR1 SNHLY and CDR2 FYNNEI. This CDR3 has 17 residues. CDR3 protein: CASSVSGQGRERDTQYF. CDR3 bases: TGTGCCAGCAGTGTCTCTGGACAGGGCCGAGAGAGGGATACGCAGTATTTT.

The chain's CDR3 is CASSSTSGGYEQYF. The CDR3 DNA follows: TGTGCCAGCAGCTCAACTAGCGGGGGCTACGAGCAGTACTTC. The V call is TRBV7-2, the J call TRBJ2-7; 11 bases agree with TRBD2. The germline V gene has CDR1 SGHTA and CDR2 FQGNSA. V gave up 4 bases and J gave up 3 bases; unmatched junction bases: 2. The CDR3 is 14 amino acids.

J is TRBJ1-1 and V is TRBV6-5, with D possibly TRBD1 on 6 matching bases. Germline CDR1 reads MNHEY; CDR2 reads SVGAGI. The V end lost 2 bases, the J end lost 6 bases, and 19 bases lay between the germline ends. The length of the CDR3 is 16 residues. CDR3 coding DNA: TGTGCCAGCAGTTACAAGGTTACAGGGCGTGGGGCTGAAGCTTTCTTT. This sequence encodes CASSYKVTGRGAEAFF.

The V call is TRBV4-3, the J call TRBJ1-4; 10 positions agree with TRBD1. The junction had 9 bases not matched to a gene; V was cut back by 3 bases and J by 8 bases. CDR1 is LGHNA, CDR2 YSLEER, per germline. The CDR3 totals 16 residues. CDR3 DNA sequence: TGCGCCAGCAGCCAGCGACCCGGGACAGGGGAGGAAAAACTGTTTTTT. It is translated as CASSQRPGTGEEKLFF.

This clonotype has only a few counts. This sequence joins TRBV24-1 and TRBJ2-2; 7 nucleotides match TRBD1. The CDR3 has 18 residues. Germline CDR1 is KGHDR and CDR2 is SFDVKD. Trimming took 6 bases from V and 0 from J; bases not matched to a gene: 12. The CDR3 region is CATSFGSTGIANTGELFF. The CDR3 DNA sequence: TGTGCCACCAGTTTTGGGTCGACAGGGATCGCGAACACCGGGGAGCTGTTTTTT.

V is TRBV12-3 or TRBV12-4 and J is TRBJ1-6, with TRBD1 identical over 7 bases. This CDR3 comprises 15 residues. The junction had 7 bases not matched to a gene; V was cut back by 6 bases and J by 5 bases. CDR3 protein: CASSTRTGNNSPLHF. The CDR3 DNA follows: TGTGCCAGCAGCACCCGGACAGGCAATAATTCACCCCTCCACTTT.

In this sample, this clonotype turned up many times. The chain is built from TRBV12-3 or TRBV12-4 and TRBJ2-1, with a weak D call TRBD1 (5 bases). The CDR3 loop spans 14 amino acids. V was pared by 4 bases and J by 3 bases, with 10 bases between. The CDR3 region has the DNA TGTGCCAGCAGTTATCAGGGCCTCTACAATGAGCAGTTCTTC. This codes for CASSYQGLYNEQFF.

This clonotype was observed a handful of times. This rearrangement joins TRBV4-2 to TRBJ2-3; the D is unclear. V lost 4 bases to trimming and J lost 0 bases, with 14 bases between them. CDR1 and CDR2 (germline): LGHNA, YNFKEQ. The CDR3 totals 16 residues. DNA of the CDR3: TGTGCCAGCAGCCCCGATAGTAAACCTAGCACAGATACGCAGTATTTT. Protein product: CASSPDSKPSTDTQYF.

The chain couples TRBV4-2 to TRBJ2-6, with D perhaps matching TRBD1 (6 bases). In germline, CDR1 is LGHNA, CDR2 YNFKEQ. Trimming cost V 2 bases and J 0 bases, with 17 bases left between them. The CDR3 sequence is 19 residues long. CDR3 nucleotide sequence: TGTGCCAGCAGCCAACGTATACAGGGCTCTTACTCTGGGGCCAACGTCCTGACTTTC. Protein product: CASSQRIQGSYSGANVLTF.

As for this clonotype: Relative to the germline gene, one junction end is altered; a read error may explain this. The DNA for the CDR3 is TGTGCCAGCAGCTTAGACCTAAACTCTGGCTACACCTTC. This encodes CASSLDLNSGYTF. The chain employs TRBV7-2 and TRBJ1-2; D gene unclear. This CDR3 is built from 13 residues. Germline CDR1 is SGHTA and CDR2 is FQGNSA. Full variable domain (rest looked up from reference TRBV7-2 and TRBJ1-2): GAGVSQSPSNKVTEKGKDVELRCDPISGHTALYWYRQSLGQGLEFLIYFQGNSAPDKSGLPSDRFSAERTGGSVSTLTIQRTQQEDSAVYLCASSLDLNSGYTFGSGTRLTVV.

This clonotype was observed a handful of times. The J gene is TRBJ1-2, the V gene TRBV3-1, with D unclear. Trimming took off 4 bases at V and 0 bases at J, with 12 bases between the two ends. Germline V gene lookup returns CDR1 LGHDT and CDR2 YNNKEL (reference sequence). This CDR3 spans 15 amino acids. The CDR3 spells CASSPLAVPNYGYTF. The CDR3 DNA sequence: TGTGCCAGCAGCCCCCTGGCCGTCCCTAACTATGGCTACACCTTC.

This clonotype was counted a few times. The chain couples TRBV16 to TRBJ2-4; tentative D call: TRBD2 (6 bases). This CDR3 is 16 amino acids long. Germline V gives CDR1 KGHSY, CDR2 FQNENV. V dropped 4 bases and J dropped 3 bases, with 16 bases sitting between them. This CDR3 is CASSLFRGYVKNIQYF. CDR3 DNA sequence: TGTGCCAGCAGCCTCTTTCGGGGGTATGTCAAAAACATTCAGTACTTC.

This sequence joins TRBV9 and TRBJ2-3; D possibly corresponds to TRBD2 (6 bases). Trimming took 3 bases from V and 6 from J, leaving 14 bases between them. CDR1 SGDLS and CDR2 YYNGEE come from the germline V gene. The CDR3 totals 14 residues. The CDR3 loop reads CASSGRDLSDTQYF. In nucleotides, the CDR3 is TGTGCCAGCAGCGGCCGGGACTTATCGGATACGCAGTATTTT.

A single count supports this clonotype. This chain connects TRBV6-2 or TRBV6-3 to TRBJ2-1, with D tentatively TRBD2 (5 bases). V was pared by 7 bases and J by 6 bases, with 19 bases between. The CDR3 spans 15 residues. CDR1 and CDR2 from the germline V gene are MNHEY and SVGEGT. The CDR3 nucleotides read TGTGCCAGCAAGTTATTAGCGAGTTCTGGCAATGAGCAGTTCTTC. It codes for CASKLLASSGNEQFF.

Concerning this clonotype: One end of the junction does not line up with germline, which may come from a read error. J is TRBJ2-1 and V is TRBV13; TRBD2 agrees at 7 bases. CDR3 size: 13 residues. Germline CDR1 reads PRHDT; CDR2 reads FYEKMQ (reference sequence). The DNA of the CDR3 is TGTACCAGCAGCGGGACTTCCCACAATGAGCAGTTCTTC. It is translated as CTSSGTSHNEQFF.